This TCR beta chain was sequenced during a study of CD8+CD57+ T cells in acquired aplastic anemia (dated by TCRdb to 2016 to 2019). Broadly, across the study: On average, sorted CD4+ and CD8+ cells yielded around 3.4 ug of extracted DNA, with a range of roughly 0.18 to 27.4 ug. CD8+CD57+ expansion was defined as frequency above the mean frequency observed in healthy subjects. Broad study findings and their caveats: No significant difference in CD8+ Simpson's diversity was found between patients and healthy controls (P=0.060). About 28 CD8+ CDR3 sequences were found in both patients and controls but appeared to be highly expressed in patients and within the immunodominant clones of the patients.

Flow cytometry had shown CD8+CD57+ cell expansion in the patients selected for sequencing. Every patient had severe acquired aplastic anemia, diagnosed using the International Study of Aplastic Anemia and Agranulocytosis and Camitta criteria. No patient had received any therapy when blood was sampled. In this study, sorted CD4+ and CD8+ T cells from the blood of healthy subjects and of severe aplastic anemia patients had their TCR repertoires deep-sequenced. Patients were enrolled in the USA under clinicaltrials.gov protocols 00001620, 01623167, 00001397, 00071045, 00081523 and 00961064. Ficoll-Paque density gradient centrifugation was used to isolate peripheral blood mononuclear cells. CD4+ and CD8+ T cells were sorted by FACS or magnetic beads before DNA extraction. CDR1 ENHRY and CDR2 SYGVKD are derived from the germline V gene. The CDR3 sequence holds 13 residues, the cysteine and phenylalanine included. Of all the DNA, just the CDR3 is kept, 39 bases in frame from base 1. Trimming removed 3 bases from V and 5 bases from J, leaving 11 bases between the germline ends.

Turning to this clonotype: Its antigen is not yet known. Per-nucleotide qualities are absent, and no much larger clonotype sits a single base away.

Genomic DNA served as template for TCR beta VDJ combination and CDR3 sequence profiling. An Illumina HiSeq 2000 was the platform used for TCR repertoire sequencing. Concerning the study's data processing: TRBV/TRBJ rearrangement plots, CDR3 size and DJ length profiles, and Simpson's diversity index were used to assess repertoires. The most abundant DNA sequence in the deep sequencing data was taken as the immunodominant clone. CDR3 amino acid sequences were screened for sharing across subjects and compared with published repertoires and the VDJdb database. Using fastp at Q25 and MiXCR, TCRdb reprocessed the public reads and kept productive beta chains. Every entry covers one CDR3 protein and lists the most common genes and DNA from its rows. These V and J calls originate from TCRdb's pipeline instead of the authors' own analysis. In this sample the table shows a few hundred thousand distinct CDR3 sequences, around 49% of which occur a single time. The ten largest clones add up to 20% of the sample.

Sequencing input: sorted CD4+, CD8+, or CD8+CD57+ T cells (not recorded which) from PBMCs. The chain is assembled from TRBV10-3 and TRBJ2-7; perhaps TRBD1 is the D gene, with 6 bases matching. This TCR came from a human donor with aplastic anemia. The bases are TGTGCCATCAGTGATCCGGACAGCGACGAGCAGTACTTC. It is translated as CAISDPDSDEQYF.